What follows is one TCR beta chain and its context. Compared with germline, one end of the junction differs, possibly owing to a read error. Per germline, CDR1 SGHKS and CDR2 YYEKEE (reference sequence). There are 17 residues in the CDR3. These data come from a study of control samples from healthy donors and cancer patients. Sequencing used immunoSEQ multiplex PCR; TCRdb keeps in-frame clones, though not all of them. The sample carries around 180,000 clones, approximately 94% recorded once. The TCR was taken from a woman between 18 and 29 years old in good health. Sequenced input: blood. The rearrangement uses TRBV5-5 and TRBJ2-1; the match to TRBD2 covers 10 bases. As DNA, the CDR3 is TGTGCCAGCAGCTTGTTTCCCCGGACTAGCGGTGTGACCCCCCCCCTCTTC. Residues: CASSLFPRTSGVTPPLF.